This T cell receptor (beta chain) derives from a study of PD-L1 blockade in urothelial cancer. Study-level findings and limits: Survival was better when pretreatment blood TCR clonality fell below the median.

The authors spiked synthetic TCR analog templates into each PCR. Produced via immunoSEQ multiplex PCR; TCRdb's table is partial and in-frame only. The sample includes under 100,000 clones, 82% seen only once; the top ten take more than 8%. The CDR3 covers 16 residues. V was trimmed by 4 bases and J by 2 bases, leaving 16 bases between them. The germline V gene has CDR1 SGHAT and CDR2 FQNNGV. As concerns this clone: As yet, its antigen is unknown.

This clonotype originated in a man in his 70s with urothelial cancer. The J gene is TRBJ2-3, the V gene TRBV11-2; weak D call: TRBD2 (6 bases). Specimen: PBMCs, collected around atezolizumab (anti-PD-L1) treatment. The DNA for the CDR3 is TGTGCCAGCAGCTCCTCACTGGGCGGGGCCACAGATACGCAGTATTTT. This translates into CASSSSLGGATDTQYF.